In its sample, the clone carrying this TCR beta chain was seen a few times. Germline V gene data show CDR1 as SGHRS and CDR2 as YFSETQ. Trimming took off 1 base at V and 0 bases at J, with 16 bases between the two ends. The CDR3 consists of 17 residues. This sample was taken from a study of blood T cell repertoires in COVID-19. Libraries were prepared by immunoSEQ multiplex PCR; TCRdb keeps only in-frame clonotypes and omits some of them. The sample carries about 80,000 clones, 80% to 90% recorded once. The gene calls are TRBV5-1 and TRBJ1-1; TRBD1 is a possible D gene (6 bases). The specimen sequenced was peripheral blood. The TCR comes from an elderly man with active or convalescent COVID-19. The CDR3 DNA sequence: TGCGCCAGCAGCTTGAAGGCAGGGGAGATCATGAACACTGAAGCTTTCTTT. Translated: CASSLKAGEIMNTEAFF.